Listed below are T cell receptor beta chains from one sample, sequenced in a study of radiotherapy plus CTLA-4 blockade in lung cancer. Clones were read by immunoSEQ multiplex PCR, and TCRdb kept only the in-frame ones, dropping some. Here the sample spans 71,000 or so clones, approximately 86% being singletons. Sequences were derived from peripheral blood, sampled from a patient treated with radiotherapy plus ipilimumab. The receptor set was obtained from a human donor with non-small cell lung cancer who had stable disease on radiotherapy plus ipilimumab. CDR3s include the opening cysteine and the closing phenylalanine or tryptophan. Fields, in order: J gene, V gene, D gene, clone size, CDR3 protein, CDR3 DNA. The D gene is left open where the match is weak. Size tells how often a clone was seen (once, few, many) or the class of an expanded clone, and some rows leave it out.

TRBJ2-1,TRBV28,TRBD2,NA,CASSLPSGRWFF,TGTGCCAGCAGTTTACCTAGCGGGAGGTGGTTCTTC
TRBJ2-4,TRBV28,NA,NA,CASSREVNIQYF,TGTGCCAGCAGCCGTGAGGTGAACATTCAGTACTTC
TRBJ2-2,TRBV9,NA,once,CASSVELSYTGELFF,TGTGCCAGCAGCGTAGAGTTGAGTTACACCGGGGAGCTGTTTTTT
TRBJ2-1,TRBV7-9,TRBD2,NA,CASSPRRVAGEDNEQFF,TGTGCCAGCAGCCCCCGGAGGGTAGCGGGGGAGGACAATGAGCAGTTCTTC
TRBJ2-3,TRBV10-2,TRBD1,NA,CASSEGTATDTQYF,TGCGCCAGCAGTGAGGGGACAGCAACAGATACGCAGTATTTT
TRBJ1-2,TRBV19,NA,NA,CASSPWDTSHYGYTF,TGTGCCAGTAGTCCCTGGGACACATCTCACTATGGCTACACCTTC
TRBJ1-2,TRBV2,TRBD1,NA,CASRRDRGLGGYTF,TGTGCCAGCAGGCGGGACAGGGGGCTGGGGGGCTACACCTTC
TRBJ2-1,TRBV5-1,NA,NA,CASRLGGAAYNEQFF,TGCGCCAGCAGATTGGGGGGGGCCGCCTACAATGAGCAGTTCTTC
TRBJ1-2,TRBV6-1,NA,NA,CASSEESAANYGYTF,TGTGCCAGCAGTGAAGAGTCGGCAGCTAACTATGGCTACACCTTC
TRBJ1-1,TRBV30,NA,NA,CAWRAGNTEAFF,TGTGCCTGGAGAGCAGGGAACACTGAAGCTTTCTTT
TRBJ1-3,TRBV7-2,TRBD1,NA,CASSLGQLANTIYF,TGTGCCAGCAGCCTGGGACAGCTGGCAAACACCATATATTTT
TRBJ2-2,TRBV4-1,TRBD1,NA,CASSQEGTGVTGELFF,TGCGCCAGCAGCCAAGAGGGGACAGGGGTTACCGGGGAGCTGTTTTTT
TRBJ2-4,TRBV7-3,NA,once,CASSERGGVDIQYF,TGTGCCAGCAGCGAAAGGGGCGGCGTGGACATTCAGTACTTC
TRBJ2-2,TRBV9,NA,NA,CASTNGQIAGELFF,TGTGCCAGCACCAACGGACAGATCGCCGGGGAGCTGTTTTTT
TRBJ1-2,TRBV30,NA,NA,CACSGRGYTF,TGTGCCTGTTCAGGTCGTGGCTACACCTTC
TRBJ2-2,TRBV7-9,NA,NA,CASSHTGELFF,TGTGCCAGCAGCCACACCGGGGAGCTGTTTTTT
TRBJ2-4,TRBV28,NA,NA,CASSLAEFDIQYF,TGTGCCAGCAGCCTGGCCGAGTTCGACATTCAGTACTTC
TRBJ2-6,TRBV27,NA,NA,CASRRGSGANVLTF,TGTGCCAGCAGGCGAGGCTCTGGGGCCAACGTCCTGACTTTC
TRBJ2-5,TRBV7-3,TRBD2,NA,CASSLSGMGTQYF,TGTGCCAGCAGTCTTAGCGGGATGGGGACCCAGTACTTC
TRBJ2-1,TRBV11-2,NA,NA,CASSPNRVRQNEQFF,TGTGCCAGCAGCCCGAATCGGGTCCGGCAGAATGAGCAGTTCTTC
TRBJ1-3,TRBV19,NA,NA,CASSIRGTGNTIYF,TGTGCCAGTAGTATAAGGGGAACTGGAAACACCATATATTTT
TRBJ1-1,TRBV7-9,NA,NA,CASRGKNTEAFF,TGTGCCAGCAGGGGGAAGAACACTGAAGCTTTCTTT
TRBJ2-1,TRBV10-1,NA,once,CASSRTRVGNEQFF,TGCGCCAGCTCGAGGACTCGGGTGGGCAATGAGCAGTTCTTC
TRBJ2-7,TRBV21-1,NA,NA,CASSTGVGNYEQYF,TGTGCCAGCAGCACGGGGGTGGGGAACTACGAGCAGTACTTC
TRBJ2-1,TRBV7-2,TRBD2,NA,CASSLGASGGYNEQFF,TGTGCCAGCAGCTTAGGGGCTAGCGGGGGCTACAATGAGCAGTTCTTC
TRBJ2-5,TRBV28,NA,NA,CASSTLEGLSQETQYF,TGTGCCAGCAGTACCTTGGAGGGGTTGAGCCAAGAGACCCAGTACTTC
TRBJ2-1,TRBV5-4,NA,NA,CASSFGGPEGNEQFF,TGTGCCAGCAGCTTCGGGGGGCCCGAGGGCAATGAGCAGTTCTTC
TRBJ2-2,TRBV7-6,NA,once,CASSLAKGQFDAGELFF,TGTGCCAGCAGCTTAGCGAAAGGACAGTTCGACGCCGGGGAGCTGTTTTTT
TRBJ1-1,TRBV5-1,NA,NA,CASSLDLSGANTEAFF,TGCGCCAGCAGCTTGGATCTCTCAGGGGCGAACACTGAAGCTTTCTTT
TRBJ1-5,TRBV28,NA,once,CASGLQGYQPQHF,TGTGCCAGCGGTTTGCAGGGGTATCAGCCCCAGCATTTT
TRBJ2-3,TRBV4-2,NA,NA,CASSQGTVQADTQYF,TGTGCCAGCAGCCAAGGTACGGTTCAGGCAGATACGCAGTATTTT
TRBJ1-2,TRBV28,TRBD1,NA,CASRAPGTGNYGYTF,TGTGCCAGCAGGGCCCCCGGGACAGGCAACTATGGCTACACCTTC
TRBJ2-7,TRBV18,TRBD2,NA,CASSPPSSGYEQYF,TGTGCCAGCTCACCACCGTCTAGCGGCTACGAGCAGTACTTC
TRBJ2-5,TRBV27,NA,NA,CASSLLGGGETQYF,TGTGCCAGCAGTTTACTCGGAGGAGGAGAGACCCAGTACTTC
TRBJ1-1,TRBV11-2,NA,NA,CASSLTGVSEAFF,TGTGCCAGCAGCCTTACAGGAGTTTCTGAAGCTTTCTTT
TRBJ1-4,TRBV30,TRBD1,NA,CAWSVPGTGGEKLFF,TGTGCCTGGAGTGTTCCCGGGACAGGGGGTGAAAAACTGTTTTTT
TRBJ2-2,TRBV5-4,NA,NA,CASRRDIAAGELFF,TGTGCCAGCAGACGAGACATTGCTGCCGGGGAGCTGTTTTTT
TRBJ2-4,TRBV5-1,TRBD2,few,CASSLALLAGVLAKNIQYF,TGCGCCAGCAGCTTGGCGCTGCTAGCGGGGGTGCTAGCCAAAAACATTCAGTACTTC
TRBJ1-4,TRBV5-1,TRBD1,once,CASRYSSSGQATNEKLFF,TGCGCCAGCAGGTACAGTTCCTCCGGACAGGCAACTAATGAAAAACTGTTTTTT
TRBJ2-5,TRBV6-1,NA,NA,CASSRDFASYF,TGTGCCAGCAGCCGGGACTTCGCGAGCTACTTC
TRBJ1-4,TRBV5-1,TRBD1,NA,CASRTGTGGFNEKLFF,TGCGCCAGCAGGACCGGGACAGGGGGGTTTAATGAAAAACTGTTTTTT
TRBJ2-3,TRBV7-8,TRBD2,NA,CASSIYSGGGTDTQYF,TGTGCCAGCAGCATCTATAGCGGGGGCGGCACAGATACGCAGTATTTT
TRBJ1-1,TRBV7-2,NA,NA,CASSQGRGSTEAFF,TGTGCCAGCAGTCAGGGGAGGGGAAGCACTGAAGCTTTCTTT
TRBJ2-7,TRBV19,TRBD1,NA,CASRRTGSSYEQYF,TGTGCCAGTAGGAGGACAGGGAGCTCCTACGAGCAGTACTTC
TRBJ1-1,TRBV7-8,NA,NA,CASSRPGAEKDTEAFF,TGTGCCAGCAGCCGACCGGGAGCCGAAAAGGACACTGAAGCTTTCTTT
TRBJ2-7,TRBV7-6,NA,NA,CASSLVIGPEQYF,TGTGCCAGCAGCTTAGTAATAGGTCCCGAGCAGTACTTC
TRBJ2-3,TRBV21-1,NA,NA,CASRCNRGHSDTQYF,TGTGCCAGCAGATGTAACAGGGGGCACTCAGATACGCAGTATTTT
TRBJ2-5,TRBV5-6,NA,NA,CASIQQVSRGETQYF,TGTGCCAGCATCCAGCAGGTTTCAAGAGGGGAGACCCAGTACTTC
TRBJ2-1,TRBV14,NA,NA,CASSQGPKQFF,TGTGCCAGCAGCCAAGGGCCCAAGCAGTTCTTC
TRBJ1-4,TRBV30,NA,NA,CAWSDAKTGDEKLFF,TGTGCCTGGAGTGACGCCAAGACAGGTGATGAAAAACTGTTTTTT
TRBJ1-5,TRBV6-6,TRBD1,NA,CASTPGDRGGQPQHF,TGTGCCAGCACCCCCGGGGACAGGGGAGGTCAGCCCCAGCATTTT